This entry lists 24 T cell receptor beta chains sequenced from one sample in a study of shared clonotypes between healthy human individuals. The table came from immunoSEQ multiplex PCR; TCRdb's copy has only in-frame clones and leaves some out. The sample contains around 610,000 clones, 90% to 97% of which appear only once. Naive CD8 isolation took CD45RO-negative cells positively selected for CCR7 and excluded terminally differentiated effector memory CD45RA+ cells. What was sequenced was naive CD8+ T cells sorted from blood. The source of these receptors is a woman aged 25 to 39 in good health.

The chain employs TRBV28 and TRBJ2-1; 8 bases align to TRBD2. Losses at the gene ends were 7 bases for V and 9 bases for J; bases not matched to a gene: 14. Per the germline V gene, CDR1 is MDHEN and CDR2 is SYDVKM. There are 15 residues in the CDR3. The CDR3 DNA reads TGTGCCAGCAAAAGCTTCAGCGGGAGACTCGGTGAGCAGTTCTTC. Translated, it gives CASKSFSGRLGEQFF.

V gene TRBV19 combines with J gene TRBJ2-1; D assignment may be TRBD1 or TRBD2 (5 bases each). Trimming left V 2 bases short and J 5 bases short, with 7 bases between. CDR3 length equals 13 residues. Germline values: CDR1 LNHDA, CDR2 SQIVND (reference sequence). The DNA for the CDR3 is TGTGCCAGTAGTATACGGGGCCACAATGAGCAGTTCTTC. Translating it yields CASSIRGHNEQFF.

The J gene is TRBJ2-7, the V gene TRBV27; D is unresolved. This CDR3 has 13 residues. The V gene's germline CDR1 is MNHEY and CDR2 SMNVEV (reference sequence). The V gene lost 6 bases and the J gene lost 5 bases, with 14 bases spanning the gap. The CDR3: CASRLLGYHEQYF. CDR3 sequence (DNA): TGTGCCAGCAGGCTTCTAGGCTACCACGAGCAGTACTTC.

The chain carries TRBV4-2 and TRBJ1-5, with a possible D match to TRBD1 (5 bases). The germline V gene encodes CDR1 LGHNA and CDR2 YNFKEQ. The CDR3 runs to 14 residues. Trimming left V 1 base short and J 6 bases short, with 10 bases between. CDR3 coding DNA: TGTGCCAGCAGCCAAGTGGAGGGGAGTCAGCCCCAGCATTTT. It yields the protein CASSQVEGSQPQHF.

Written as DNA, the CDR3 is TGCGCCAGCAGTCTAGGAGGCGATGAGCAGTTCTTC. It yields the protein CASSLGGDEQFF. The J gene is TRBJ2-1, the V gene TRBV23-1; TRBD2 might be the D (5 bases). TRBV23-1 has ORF status, its function being uncertain. This CDR3 comprises 12 residues. V lost 4 bases to trimming and J lost 8 bases, with 9 bases between them.

The chain uses TRBV4-1 and TRBJ1-5; the D gene is possibly TRBD1 (5 bases). Trimming took off 4 bases at V and 2 bases at J, with 15 bases between the two ends. The CDR3 is 16 amino acids. The V gene's germline CDR1 is MGHRA and CDR2 YSYEKL. CDR3 nucleotide sequence: TGCGCCAGCAGCCCTTTACCGTGGGGGGGCAATCAGCCCCAGCATTTT. Translated, it gives CASSPLPWGGNQPQHF.

This chain uses TRBV28 with TRBJ2-7; 11 bases fit TRBD2. From germline, CDR1 is MDHEN and CDR2 SYDVKM. V was clipped by 8 bases and J by 2 bases; unmatched bases: 5. CDR3 length: 14 residues. CDR3: CASGVAGGTYEQYF. The DNA for the CDR3 is TGTGCCAGCGGTGTAGCGGGAGGGACCTACGAGCAGTACTTC. The variable domain in full, with the rest retrieved from reference TRBV28 and TRBJ2-7, is DVKVTQSSRYLVKRTGEKVFLECVQDMDHENMFWYRQDPGLGLRLIYFSYDVKMKEKGDIPEGYSVSREKKERFSLILESASTNQTSMYLCASGVAGGTYEQYFGPGTRLTVT.

The chain recombines TRBV2 with TRBJ2-1, with 11 bases that match TRBD2. The CDR3 sequence is 19 residues long. CDR1 SNHLY and CDR2 FYNNEI come from the germline V gene. Trimming cost V 0 bases and J 6 bases; bases outside gene matches: 13. CDR3 sequence: CASSEARTSGRSVFNEQFF. CDR3 coding DNA: TGTGCCAGCAGTGAAGCTCGGACTAGCGGGCGGTCTGTTTTCAATGAGCAGTTCTTC.

The V call is TRBV7-8, the J call TRBJ2-7, with 12 bases aligning to TRBD2. In germline, CDR1 is SGHVS, CDR2 FQNEAQ. V gave up 4 bases and J gave up 7 bases; unmatched junction bases: 11. There are 16 residues in the CDR3. The CDR3 loop is CASSSGLAGSPGEQYF. As DNA, the CDR3 is TGTGCCAGCAGCTCAGGACTAGCGGGATCTCCGGGAGAGCAGTACTTC.

J is TRBJ2-2 and V is TRBV7-3; either TRBD1 or TRBD2 may supply D (6 bases each). Trimming shortened V by 7 bases and J by 0 bases, and 12 bases separated the two germline ends. The length of the CDR3 is 15 residues. Germline assignment: CDR1 SGHTA and CDR2 FQGTGA. In DNA form, the CDR3 reads TGTGCCAGCACGTCGGGGGCCCCGAACACCGGGGAGCTGTTTTTT. Its protein product is CASTSGAPNTGELFF. Together with reference TRBV7-3 and TRBJ2-2, the CDR3 gives the full variable domain: GAGVSQTPSNKVTEKGKYVELRCDPISGHTALYWYRQSLGQGPEFLIYFQGTGAADDSGLPNDRFFAVRPEGSVSTLKIQRTERGDSAVYLCASTSGAPNTGELFFGEGSRLTVL.

The CDR3, as DNA: TGCGCCAGCAGCCATTTCCCGGACTATGGCTACGAGCAGTACTTC. Translation: CASSHFPDYGYEQYF. This rearrangement joins TRBV4-1 to TRBJ2-7, with D possibly being TRBD2 (6 bases). V was shortened by 3 bases and J by 3 bases, with 15 bases between the two germline ends. Germline V gives CDR1 MGHRA, CDR2 YSYEKL. There are 15 residues in the CDR3.

The V gene is TRBV4-2, the J gene TRBJ2-1; TRBD2 aligns across 8 bases. CDR3 length equals 16 residues. The junction had 6 bases not matched to a gene; V was cut back by 0 bases and J by 5 bases. Germline CDR1 is LGHNA and CDR2 is YNFKEQ. DNA of the CDR3: TGTGCCAGCAGCCAAGAATGGCAGCGGGGGAACAATGAGCAGTTCTTC. Amino acids: CASSQEWQRGNNEQFF.

The V gene is TRBV5-8, the J gene TRBJ1-1, with TRBD1 matching over 10 bases. The CDR3 contains 15 residues. Germline V gives CDR1 SGHTS, CDR2 YDEGEE. After removal of 4 bases from V and 6 bases from J, the junction contained 9 bases not matched to a gene. CDR3 loop: CASSISGTGAAEAFF. CDR3 DNA: TGTGCCAGCAGCATATCCGGGACAGGGGCGGCTGAAGCTTTCTTT.

The chain links TRBV19 to TRBJ2-3; D is unclear. The V and J ends lost 7 bases and 1 base respectively, with 15 bases between them. Germline loops: CDR1 LNHDA, CDR2 SQIVND (reference sequence). The CDR3 extends over 15 amino acids. CDR3 loop: CASTALRWGTDTQYF. As DNA, the CDR3 is TGTGCCAGTACGGCCTTACGGTGGGGCACAGATACGCAGTATTTT.

This chain joins TRBV11-2 and TRBJ2-1; D is ambiguous. Per germline, CDR1 SGHAT and CDR2 FQNNGV. V gave up 5 bases and J gave up 5 bases, with 22 bases separating them. The CDR3 consists of 17 residues. Here the CDR3 DNA reads TGTGCCAGCAGCCCAGAACTGTTTGACCCGAAGGACAATGAGCAGTTCTTC. Amino acids: CASSPELFDPKDNEQFF.

The J gene is TRBJ2-1, the V gene TRBV28, with 8 bases that match TRBD1. The CDR3 is 13 amino acids. V lost 8 bases to trimming and J lost 4 bases; unmatched junction nucleotides: 4. The germline V gene has CDR1 MDHEN and CDR2 SYDVKM. The DNA for the CDR3 is TGTGCCAGCCGGACAGGGTTTTACAATGAGCAGTTCTTC. It translates to CASRTGFYNEQFF.

This clone was seen once. The chain uses TRBV5-5 and TRBJ2-7; D is uncertain. Trimming removed 4 bases from V and 1 base from J, with 15 bases in between. The germline V gene encodes CDR1 SGHKS and CDR2 YYEKEE (reference sequence). This CDR3 has 15 amino acids. The CDR3 nucleotides read TGTGCCAGCAGCCCAACCCCGGGCGAATCCTACGAGCAGTACTTC. It is translated as CASSPTPGESYEQYF. Full variable domain (missing parts from reference TRBV5-5 and TRBJ2-7): DAGVTQSPTHLIKTRGQQVTLRCSPISGHKSVSWYQQVLGQGPQFIFQYYEKEERGRGNFPDRFSARQFPNYSSELNVNALLLGDSALYLCASSPTPGESYEQYFGPGTRLTVT.

The chain couples TRBV15 to TRBJ2-3, with D possibly being TRBD1 or TRBD2 (5 bases each). Germline CDR1 is LNHNV and CDR2 is YYDKDF (reference sequence). The CDR3 is 17 residues long. Trimming took 3 bases from V and 0 from J, leaving 16 bases between them. CDR3 coding DNA: TGTGCCACCAGCAGCTTTGAGGGGTCCCCTAGCACAGATACGCAGTATTTT. Protein sequence: CATSSFEGSPSTDTQYF.

This chain links TRBV27 with TRBJ2-1, with 9 bases lining up with TRBD2. CDR3 size: 15 residues. Trimming removed 6 bases from V and 0 bases from J; junction bases left unmatched: 3. The germline gives CDR1 MNHEY, CDR2 SMNVEV (reference sequence). CDR3 protein: CASRAGGSSYNEQFF. The DNA for the CDR3 is TGTGCCAGCAGAGCGGGGGGAAGCTCCTACAATGAGCAGTTCTTC.

The rearrangement joins TRBV2 to TRBJ2-1, with a tentative D call TRBD2 (7 bases). The CDR3 consists of 14 residues. Germline V gives CDR1 SNHLY, CDR2 FYNNEI. V was clipped by 7 bases and J by 7 bases, with 17 bases between them. Here the CDR3 DNA reads TGTGCCAGCATGGTAGGGGGGGGCGTTAATGAGCAGTTCTTC. This gives the protein CASMVGGGVNEQFF.

V gene TRBV2 combines with J gene TRBJ1-6; the match to TRBD1 covers 7 bases. The J segment lost 10 bases and the V segment lost 3 bases, leaving 12 bases of the junction unmatched. Germline lookup yields CDR1 SNHLY and CDR2 FYNNEI. CDR3 length equals 16 residues. This CDR3 is CASSDAPQGKRSPLHF. The CDR3 DNA follows: TGTGCCAGCAGTGATGCCCCACAGGGGAAGAGGTCACCCCTCCACTTT.

The chain is built from TRBV27 and TRBJ2-5; tentatively, D is TRBD1 or TRBD2 (5 bases each). From germline, CDR1 is MNHEY and CDR2 SMNVEV (reference sequence). The CDR3 has 13 residues. V dropped 2 bases and J dropped 3 bases, with 7 bases sitting between them. The CDR3 loop is CASSLGTEETQYF. The CDR3, as DNA: TGTGCCAGCAGTTTAGGGACGGAAGAGACCCAGTACTTC.

The chain combines TRBV5-6 with TRBJ2-5; no clear D gene. Trimming left V 4 bases short and J 0 bases short, with 4 bases between. This CDR3 has 12 amino acids. From germline, CDR1 is SGHDT and CDR2 YYEEEE. CDR3 residues: CASSLDQETQYF. DNA of the CDR3: TGTGCCAGCAGCCTGGACCAAGAGACCCAGTACTTC.

About this clone itself: The same CDR3 also results from other DNA sequences found in this sample. J is TRBJ2-7 and V is TRBV10-2; D is ambiguous. V shed 3 bases and J shed 2 bases, with 2 bases lying between them. The CDR3 is made up of 11 amino acids. CDR1 and CDR2 from the germline V gene are WSHSY and SAAADI. CDR3 region: CASSEAYEQYF. CDR3 in DNA: TGCGCCAGCAGTGAAGCCTACGAGCAGTACTTC.